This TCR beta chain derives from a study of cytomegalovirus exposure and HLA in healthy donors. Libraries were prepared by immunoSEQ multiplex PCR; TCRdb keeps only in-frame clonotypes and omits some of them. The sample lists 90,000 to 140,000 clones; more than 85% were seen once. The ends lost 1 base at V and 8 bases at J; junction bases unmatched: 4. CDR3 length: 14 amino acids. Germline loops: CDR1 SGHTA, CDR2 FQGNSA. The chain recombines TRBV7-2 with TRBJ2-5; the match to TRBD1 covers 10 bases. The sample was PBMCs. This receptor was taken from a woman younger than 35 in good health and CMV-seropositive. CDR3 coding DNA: TGTGCCAGCAGCTTAGGGGGGACAGGGGCAACCCAGTACTTC. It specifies CASSLGGTGATQYF.